This T cell receptor beta chain was identified in a study of blood T cell repertoires in COVID-19. Per the germline V gene, CDR1 is MGHRA and CDR2 is YSYEKL. V lost 6 bases, J lost 3 bases, and 12 bases lay in between. The CDR3 contains 13 residues. Libraries were prepared by immunoSEQ multiplex PCR; TCRdb keeps only in-frame clonotypes and omits some of them. The sample lists about 220,000 clones; over 65% were seen once. J is TRBJ2-7 and V is TRBV4-1, with a weak D call TRBD1 (6 bases). The sequence was obtained from a woman aged 60 to 75 who had recovered from COVID-19. Material: PBMCs or T cells enriched from blood (not recorded which). CDR3 bases: TGCGCCAGCAGTCGTATACAGGGCTACGAGCAGTACTTC. Translated: CASSRIQGYEQYF.